One and the same sample provided the 2 T cell receptor beta chains below, sequenced in a study of immune evolution from preneoplasia to lung adenocarcinoma. Generated by immunoSEQ multiplex PCR, the TCRdb table keeps only in-frame clones and is missing some. The table shows some 7,500 clones, with roughly 84% occurring only once. Sequences were obtained from FFPE minimally invasive lung adenocarcinoma tissue. These receptors were obtained from an older person with lung adenocarcinoma.

The V and J genes are TRBV27 and TRBJ2-7; D is possibly TRBD2 (5 bases). CDR3 length: 12 amino acids. Germline V gene sequence: CDR1 MNHEY, CDR2 SMNVEV (reference sequence). Trimming stripped 8 bases from V and 5 bases from J, with 13 bases between. CDR3 DNA sequence: TGTGCCAGCCGGGGTGAGAAAGACGAGCAGTACTTC. Residues: CASRGEKDEQYF.

This clone was seen more than once but under ten times. The same CDR3 can be traced to other DNA sequences in this sample. This rearrangement joins TRBV18 to TRBJ2-1; no definite D call. CDR1 and CDR2 (germline): KGHSH, LQKENI. This CDR3 has 13 residues. V lost 6 bases and J 0 bases, leaving 6 bases between the germline ends. The CDR3 sequence is CASSVNSYNEQFF. The CDR3 bases are TGTGCCAGCTCCGTAAACTCCTACAATGAGCAGTTCTTC.